Listed here are 22 T cell receptor beta chains from one sample, sequenced in a study of neoadjuvant anti-PD-1 for oral cavity cancer. Clones were sequenced by immunoSEQ multiplex PCR, and TCRdb holds only the in-frame ones, with some missing. The data hold 14,000 to 15,000 clones, with 60% to 75% observed a single time. Sequenced here: PBMCs, sampled before nivolumab (anti-PD-1) treatment. The receptors come from a person aged 35 to 85 with oral cavity squamous cell carcinoma.

This clone was seen a few times. The chain uses TRBV5-6 and TRBJ2-7; D gene uncertain. CDR3 length: 14 residues. Looked up from germline, CDR1 is SGHDT and CDR2 is YYEEEE. V was trimmed by 4 bases and J by 3 bases, leaving 14 bases between them. CDR3 coding DNA: TGTGCCAGCAGCCTACTGAGCCGATTCTACGAGCAGTACTTC. This translates into CASSLLSRFYEQYF.

The J gene is TRBJ2-1, the V gene TRBV15, with D possibly TRBD2 on 6 matching bases. This CDR3 has 15 amino acids. Trimming took 3 bases from V and 4 from J, leaving 13 bases between them. CDR1 is LNHNV, CDR2 YYDKDF, per germline (reference sequence). The CDR3 reads CATSRSGLEYNEQFF. The CDR3 DNA is TGTGCCACCAGCAGGTCGGGACTTGAATACAATGAGCAGTTCTTC.

In its sample, this clone was seen once. V usage is TRBV2 and J usage is TRBJ2-1, with 9 bases fitting TRBD1. CDR1 SNHLY and CDR2 FYNNEI come from the germline V gene. The CDR3 runs to 14 residues. V shed 8 bases and J 1 base; nucleotides not matched to a gene: 3. The CDR3 loop is CASLDRGSYNEQFF. The CDR3 DNA reads TGTGCCAGCCTGGACAGGGGTTCCTACAATGAGCAGTTCTTC. Full variable domain (rest looked up from reference TRBV2 and TRBJ2-1): EPEVTQTPSHQVTQMGQEVILRCVPISNHLYFYWYRQILGQKVEFLVSFYNNEISEKSEIFDDQFSVERPDGSNFTLKIRSTKLEDSAMYFCASLDRGSYNEQFFGPGTRLTVL.

This clone appeared once. The rearrangement joins TRBV20-1 to TRBJ2-1, with no clear D. Germline-derived CDR1 and CDR2 are DFQATT and SNEGSKA (reference sequence). The CDR3 loop spans 10 amino acids. V was clipped by 5 bases and J by 8 bases, with 7 bases between them. The CDR3 DNA reads as TGCAGTGCTTCCGTCGATGAGCAGTTCTTC. Translating it yields CSASVDEQFF.

CDR3 in DNA: TGTGCCAGCAGTAACTCCCAGCCAGATACGCAGTATTTT. This sequence encodes CASSNSQPDTQYF. The genes are TRBV6-1 and TRBJ2-3; D unclear. CDR1 is MNHNS and CDR2 is SASEGT in the germline V gene. There are 13 residues in the CDR3. Between the trimmed V and J ends, which lost 5 bases and 4 bases, there was a span of 10 bases.

This rearrangement joins TRBV12-5 to TRBJ2-1; D perhaps matches TRBD1 (7 bases). V lost 1 base to trimming and J lost 9 bases, with 13 bases between them. This CDR3 contains 14 residues. Germline-derived CDR1 and CDR2 are LGHNT and FRNRAP. The CDR3 here is CASGLAGGAGEQFF. The DNA of the CDR3 is TGTGCTAGTGGTTTGGCAGGGGGAGCGGGTGAGCAGTTCTTC.

The CDR3, as DNA: TGCGCCAGCAGCTCCGGACAGGGGGCCGGGGAGCTGTTTTTT. This encodes CASSSGQGAGELFF. The chain recombines TRBV5-1 with TRBJ2-2, with 10 nucleotides matching TRBD1. With V trimmed by 3 bases and J by 6 bases, 2 bases remained unmatched. CDR3 size: 14 residues. Germline lookup yields CDR1 SGHRS and CDR2 YFSETQ.

The CDR3 reads CASSGGGSGSNEQFF. The CDR3 DNA reads as TGTGCCAGCAGTGGAGGGGGTAGCGGGAGTAATGAGCAGTTCTTC. J is TRBJ2-1 and V is TRBV6-1, with TRBD2 matching over 9 bases. This CDR3 is 15 amino acids long. J gave up 7 bases and V 4 bases, and 8 bases lay outside the gene matches. In germline, CDR1 is MNHNS, CDR2 SASEGT.

The chain employs TRBV7-9 and TRBJ1-1; no reliable D call. Germline V gives CDR1 SEHNR, CDR2 FQNEAQ (reference sequence). CDR3 size: 12 residues. V gave up 5 bases and J gave up 11 bases, with 15 bases separating them. The CDR3 DNA is TGTGCCAGCAGCATCAATGAGGATGAGGCTTTCTTT. This codes for CASSINEDEAFF.

This clone came up a few times. The rearrangement joins TRBV9 to TRBJ2-2; tentative D call: TRBD2 (6 bases). The CDR3 spans 16 residues. Germline V CDR1 and CDR2: SGDLS, YYNGEE. V was pared by 1 base and J by 0 bases, with 10 bases between. CDR3 in DNA: TGTGCCAGCAGCGTATCCGGGACTGCGAACACCGGGGAGCTGTTTTTT. Protein: CASSVSGTANTGELFF.

The V call is TRBV28, the J call TRBJ2-7; TRBD1 matches at 7 bases. The V segment lost 3 bases and the J segment 0 bases; nucleotides outside the gene matches: 8. The CDR3 extends over 16 amino acids. The V gene's germline CDR1 is MDHEN and CDR2 SYDVKM. CDR3 amino acids: CASSFHLGQLSYEQYF. The CDR3 DNA is TGTGCCAGCAGTTTCCATTTGGGACAGCTCTCCTACGAGCAGTACTTC.

A few counts support this clone. The chain links TRBV10-1 to TRBJ2-2; D call uncertain. The germline V gene encodes CDR1 WNHNN and CDR2 SYGVQD (reference sequence). Trimming removed 3 bases from V and 7 bases from J, with 15 bases in between. The length of the CDR3 is 15 residues. The CDR3 region is CASSEAIGGFGELFF. The CDR3, as DNA: TGCGCCAGCAGTGAAGCCATCGGTGGATTCGGGGAGCTGTTTTTT.

The chain combines TRBV6-1 with TRBJ1-4; D may be TRBD1 (6 bases). The V gene's germline CDR1 is MNHNS and CDR2 SASEGT. The CDR3 length is 14 residues. Trimming took off 4 bases at V and 6 bases at J, with 12 bases between the two ends. The CDR3 spells CASSAGAPDEKLFF. CDR3 DNA: TGTGCCAGCAGTGCGGGGGCTCCGGATGAAAAACTGTTTTTT.

DNA for the CDR3: TGTGCCATCAACCCGACAGGGGGAGAGACCCAGTACTTC. This sequence encodes CAINPTGGETQYF. The chain has TRBV6-1 and TRBJ2-5; 9 bases fit TRBD1. Germline CDR1 reads MNHNS; CDR2 reads SASEGT. The CDR3 has 13 amino acids. V was pared by 10 bases and J by 4 bases, with 7 bases of the junction left unmatched.

The chain employs TRBV4-1 and TRBJ1-1; TRBD1 agrees at 10 bases. The germline CDR1 and CDR2 sequences are MGHRA and YSYEKL. V was pared by 4 bases and J by 7 bases, with 9 bases of the junction left unmatched. CDR3 length: 15 residues. The CDR3 region is CASSLRQGAFSEAFF. The CDR3, as DNA: TGCGCCAGCAGCCTAAGACAGGGGGCATTTAGTGAAGCTTTCTTT.

The J gene is TRBJ1-2, the V gene TRBV7-9, with D tentatively TRBD1 (6 bases). In germline, CDR1 is SEHNR, CDR2 FQNEAQ (reference sequence). The germline V and J ends were trimmed by 2 bases and 3 bases, with 13 bases remaining between them. This CDR3 comprises 15 residues. In DNA, the CDR3 is TGTGCCAGCAGCTTAATAACAGGGAGAGACTATGGCTACACCTTC. Its protein product is CASSLITGRDYGYTF.

The V call is TRBV4-1, the J call TRBJ2-7; perhaps TRBD1 as D (5 bases). The CDR3 has 14 amino acids. V shed 6 bases and J shed 5 bases, with 17 bases lying between them. Looked up from germline, CDR1 is MGHRA and CDR2 is YSYEKL. Here the CDR3 DNA reads TGCGCCAGCAGAAGGGGATTCAACCTTAACGAGCAGTACTTC. This codes for CASRRGFNLNEQYF.

The gene calls are TRBV9 and TRBJ2-2, with 11 positions matching TRBD1. V trimming: 4 bases; J trimming: 3 bases; junction bases outside the gene matches: 8. The CDR3 spans 17 residues. Germline values: CDR1 SGDLS, CDR2 YYNGEE. The DNA of the CDR3 is TGTGCCAGCAGCCCCGAGGGGACAGGGGGGCACACCGGGGAGCTGTTTTTT. Translated, it gives CASSPEGTGGHTGELFF.

The rearrangement uses TRBV10-2 and TRBJ1-1, with unresolved D. V lost 0 bases and J 1 base, leaving 9 bases between the germline ends. The CDR3 contains 15 residues. Germline loops: CDR1 WSHSY, CDR2 SAAADI. Here the CDR3 reads CASSESGRSNTEAFF. DNA of the CDR3: TGCGCCAGCAGTGAGTCAGGCAGATCGAACACTGAAGCTTTCTTT.

This chain links TRBV9 with TRBJ1-1; D not certain. The CDR3 spans 14 residues. Trimming cost V 0 bases and J 3 bases, with 9 bases left between them. Germline CDR1 SGDLS, CDR2 YYNGEE. The CDR3 DNA reads as TGTGCCAGCAGCGTAGGCGGTTGGTACACTGAAGCTTTCTTT. This gives the protein CASSVGGWYTEAFF.

The V gene is TRBV28, the J gene TRBJ2-3; either TRBD1 or TRBD2 may fit D (5 bases each). The CDR3 is 14 amino acids. Between the trimmed V and J ends, which lost 5 bases and 4 bases, there was a span of 13 bases. Germline CDR1 is MDHEN and CDR2 is SYDVKM. The DNA for the CDR3 is TGTGCCAGCAGTACTGGGACGCTTCCAGATACGCAGTATTTT. Encoded protein: CASSTGTLPDTQYF.

This chain joins TRBV29-1 and TRBJ2-7, with D perhaps matching TRBD2 (5 bases). Trimming shortened V by 5 bases and J by 6 bases, and 14 bases separated the two germline ends. The CDR3 has 12 amino acids. CDR1 and CDR2 (germline): SQVTM, ANQGSEA. The CDR3, as DNA: TGCAGCGTTAACGGTCCGGGAAGCGAGCAGTACTTC. Amino acid sequence: CSVNGPGSEQYF.